This TCR beta chain derives from a study of T cell repertoires in cytomegalovirus infection. With 0 bases clipped from V and 4 bases from J, the junction kept 4 bases outside the gene matches. The CDR3 extends over 15 amino acids. Germline V lookup: CDR1 SGHTA, CDR2 FQGNSA. Via MiXCR, TCRdb re-called the reads, giving one row per CDR3 protein. The sample holds hundreds of thousands of distinct CDR3 sequences, 15% to 20% seen once. This clonotype has a count of ten or more. Its antigen is currently unknown. Study findings and constraints: Of the TCR beta families, the public ones yielded a cumulative frequency that identified carriers of CMV plus the relevant HLA. The ex vivo response showed dominance by HLA-C-restricted CMV-specific TCR beta clonotypes.

Material for sequencing was PBMCs. This sequence was found in a human donor in good health (CMV status not recorded). Some clones in this sample may be carry-over from other donors' samples. The chain combines TRBV7-2 with TRBJ2-3; 7 bases agree with TRBD1. CDR3 nucleotide sequence: TGTGCCAGCAGCTTAGCCGGGACAGAGTCAGATACGCAGTATTTT. Protein: CASSLAGTESDTQYF.